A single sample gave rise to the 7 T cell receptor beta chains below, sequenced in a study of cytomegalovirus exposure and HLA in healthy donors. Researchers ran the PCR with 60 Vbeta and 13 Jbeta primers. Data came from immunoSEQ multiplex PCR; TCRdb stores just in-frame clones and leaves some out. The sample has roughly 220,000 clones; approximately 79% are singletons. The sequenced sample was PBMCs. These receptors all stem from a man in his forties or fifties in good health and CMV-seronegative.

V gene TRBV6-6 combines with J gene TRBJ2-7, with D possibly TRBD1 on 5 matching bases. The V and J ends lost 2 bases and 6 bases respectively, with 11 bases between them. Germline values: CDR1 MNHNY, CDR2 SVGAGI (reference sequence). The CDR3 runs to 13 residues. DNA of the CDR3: TGTGCCAGCAGTTACGAGCGAAGGGGCGAGCAGTACTTC. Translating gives CASSYERRGEQYF.

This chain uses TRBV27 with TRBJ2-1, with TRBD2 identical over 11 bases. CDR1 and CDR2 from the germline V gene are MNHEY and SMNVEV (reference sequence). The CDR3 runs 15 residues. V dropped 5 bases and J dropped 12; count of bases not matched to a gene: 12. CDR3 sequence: CASSTLAGGHVLQFF. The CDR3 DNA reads TGTGCCAGCAGTACCTTAGCGGGAGGGCACGTATTGCAGTTCTTC.

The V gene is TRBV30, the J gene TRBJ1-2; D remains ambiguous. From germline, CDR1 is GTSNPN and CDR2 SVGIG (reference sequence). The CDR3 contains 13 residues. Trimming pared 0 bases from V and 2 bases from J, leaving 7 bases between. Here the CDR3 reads CAWSVGQNYGYTF. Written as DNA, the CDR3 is TGTGCCTGGAGTGTGGGCCAAAACTATGGCTACACCTTC.

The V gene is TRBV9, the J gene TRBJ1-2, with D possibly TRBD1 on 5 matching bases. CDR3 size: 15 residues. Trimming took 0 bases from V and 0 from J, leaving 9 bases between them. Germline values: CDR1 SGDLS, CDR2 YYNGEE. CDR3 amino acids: CASSVGEGPNYGYTF. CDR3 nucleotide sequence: TGTGCCAGCAGCGTAGGGGAGGGACCTAACTATGGCTACACCTTC.

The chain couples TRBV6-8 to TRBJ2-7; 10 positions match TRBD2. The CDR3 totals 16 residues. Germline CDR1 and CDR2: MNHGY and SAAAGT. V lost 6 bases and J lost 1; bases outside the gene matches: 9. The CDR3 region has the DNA TGTGCCAGCAGCCACCAGACTAGCGGGCCTTCCTACGAGCAGTACTTC. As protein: CASSHQTSGPSYEQYF.

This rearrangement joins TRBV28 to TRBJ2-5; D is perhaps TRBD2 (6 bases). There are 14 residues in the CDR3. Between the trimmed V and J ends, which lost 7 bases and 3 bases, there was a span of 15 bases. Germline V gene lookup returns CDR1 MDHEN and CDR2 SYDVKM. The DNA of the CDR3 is TGTGCCAGCAACTACGGAGGGAAAGAAGAGACCCAGTACTTC. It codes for CASNYGGKEETQYF.

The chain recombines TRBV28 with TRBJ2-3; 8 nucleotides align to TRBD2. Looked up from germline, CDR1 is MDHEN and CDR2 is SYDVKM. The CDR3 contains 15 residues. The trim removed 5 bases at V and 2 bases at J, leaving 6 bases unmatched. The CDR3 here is CASSEVAGNTDTQYF. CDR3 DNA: TGTGCCAGCAGTGAGGTAGCGGGAAACACAGATACGCAGTATTTT.